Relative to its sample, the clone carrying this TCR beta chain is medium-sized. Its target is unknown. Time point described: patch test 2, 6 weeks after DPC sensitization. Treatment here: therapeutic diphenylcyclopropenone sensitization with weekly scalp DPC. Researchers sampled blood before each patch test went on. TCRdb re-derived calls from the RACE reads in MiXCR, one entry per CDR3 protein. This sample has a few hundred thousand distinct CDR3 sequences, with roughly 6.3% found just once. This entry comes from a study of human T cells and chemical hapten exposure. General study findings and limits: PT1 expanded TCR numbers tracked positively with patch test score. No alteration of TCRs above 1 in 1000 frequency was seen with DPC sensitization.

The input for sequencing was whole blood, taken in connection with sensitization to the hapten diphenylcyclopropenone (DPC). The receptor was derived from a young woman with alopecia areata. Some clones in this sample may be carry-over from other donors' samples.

The CDR3 here is CASSFGLAANTGELFF. DNA of the CDR3: TGTGCCAGCAGCTTCGGACTAGCGGCAAACACCGGGGAGCTGTTTTTT. J is TRBJ2-2 and V is TRBV7-6, with TRBD2 identical over 10 bases. Losses at the gene ends were 3 bases for V and 2 bases for J; bases not matched to a gene: 3. Germline V gives CDR1 SGHVS, CDR2 FNYEAQ. The CDR3 has 16 residues.